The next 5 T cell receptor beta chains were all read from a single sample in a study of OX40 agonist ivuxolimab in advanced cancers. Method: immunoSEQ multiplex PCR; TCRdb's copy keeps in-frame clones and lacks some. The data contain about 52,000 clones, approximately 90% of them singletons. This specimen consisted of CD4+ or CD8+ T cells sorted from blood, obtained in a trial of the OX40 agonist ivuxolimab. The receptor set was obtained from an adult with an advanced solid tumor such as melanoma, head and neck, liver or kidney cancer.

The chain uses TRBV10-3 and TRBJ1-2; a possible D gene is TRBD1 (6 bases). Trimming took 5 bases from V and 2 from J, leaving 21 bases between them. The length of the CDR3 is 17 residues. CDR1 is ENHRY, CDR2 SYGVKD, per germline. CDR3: CAISSKGGTASNYGYTF. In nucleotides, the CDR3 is TGTGCCATCAGTTCAAAGGGGGGCACAGCCTCCAACTATGGCTACACCTTC.

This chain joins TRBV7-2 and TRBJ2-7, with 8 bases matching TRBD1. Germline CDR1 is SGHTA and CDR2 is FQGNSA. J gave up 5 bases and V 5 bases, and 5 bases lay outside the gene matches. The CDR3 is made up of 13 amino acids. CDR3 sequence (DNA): TGTGCCAGCAGCACCCCGGACAGGGACGAGCAGTACTTC. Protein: CASSTPDRDEQYF.

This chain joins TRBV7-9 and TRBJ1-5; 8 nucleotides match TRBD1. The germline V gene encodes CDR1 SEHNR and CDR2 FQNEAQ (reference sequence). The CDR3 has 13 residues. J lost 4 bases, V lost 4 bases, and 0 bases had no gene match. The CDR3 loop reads CASSWTGNQPQHF. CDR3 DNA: TGTGCCAGCAGCTGGACAGGGAATCAGCCCCAGCATTTT.

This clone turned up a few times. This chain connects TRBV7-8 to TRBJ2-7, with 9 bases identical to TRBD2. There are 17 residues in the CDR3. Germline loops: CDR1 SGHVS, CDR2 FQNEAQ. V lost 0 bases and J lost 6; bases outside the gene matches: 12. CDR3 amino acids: CASSLAAAGGLPTEQYF. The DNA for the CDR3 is TGTGCCAGCAGCTTAGCGGCAGCGGGGGGATTACCTACCGAGCAGTACTTC.

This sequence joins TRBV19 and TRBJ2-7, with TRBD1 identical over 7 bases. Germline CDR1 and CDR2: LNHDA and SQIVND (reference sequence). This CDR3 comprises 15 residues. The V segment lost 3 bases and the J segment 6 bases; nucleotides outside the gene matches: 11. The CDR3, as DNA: TGTGCCAGTAGTATGATTGCAGGGGGTGGTTCCGAGCAGTACTTC. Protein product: CASSMIAGGGSEQYF.